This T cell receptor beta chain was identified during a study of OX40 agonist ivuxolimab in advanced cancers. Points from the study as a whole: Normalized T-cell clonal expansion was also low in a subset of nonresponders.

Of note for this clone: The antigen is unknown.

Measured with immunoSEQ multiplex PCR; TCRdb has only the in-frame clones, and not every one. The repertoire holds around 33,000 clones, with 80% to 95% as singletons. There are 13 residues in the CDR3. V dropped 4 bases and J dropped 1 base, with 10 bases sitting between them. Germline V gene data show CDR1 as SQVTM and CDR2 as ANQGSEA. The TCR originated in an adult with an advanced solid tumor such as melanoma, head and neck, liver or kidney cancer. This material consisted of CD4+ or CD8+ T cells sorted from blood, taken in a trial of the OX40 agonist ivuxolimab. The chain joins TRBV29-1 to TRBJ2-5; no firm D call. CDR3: CSVATGRQETQYF. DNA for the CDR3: TGCAGCGTTGCTACTGGCCGCCAAGAGACCCAGTACTTC.